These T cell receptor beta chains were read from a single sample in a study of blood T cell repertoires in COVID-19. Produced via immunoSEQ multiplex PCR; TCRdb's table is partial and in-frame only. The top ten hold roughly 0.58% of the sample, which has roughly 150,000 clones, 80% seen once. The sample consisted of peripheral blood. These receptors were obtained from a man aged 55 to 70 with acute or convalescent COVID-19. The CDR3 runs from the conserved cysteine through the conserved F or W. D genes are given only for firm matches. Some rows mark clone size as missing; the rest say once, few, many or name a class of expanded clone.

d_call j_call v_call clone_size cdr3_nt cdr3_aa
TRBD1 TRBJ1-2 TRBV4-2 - TGTGCCAGCAGCCAAGATGGGACAGGGGGATATGGCTACACCTTC CASSQDGTGGYGYTF
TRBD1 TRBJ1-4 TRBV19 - TGTGCCAGTAGTCCCTGGACAGGGGGCGAAGAAAAACTGTTTTTT CASSPWTGGEEKLFF
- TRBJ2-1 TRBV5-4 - TGTGCCAGCAGCTCGGGGCAGACTAGTTCCTACAATGAGCAGTTCTTC CASSSGQTSSYNEQFF
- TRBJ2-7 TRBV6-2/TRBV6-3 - TGTGCCAGCAGTTACTCGATGGGTACAGGGCGATACGAGCAGTACTTC CASSYSMGTGRYEQYF
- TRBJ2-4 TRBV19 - TGTGCCAGTAGTATAGATGCCAGGGTCGTATCCAAAAACATTCAGTACTTC CASSIDARVVSKNIQYF
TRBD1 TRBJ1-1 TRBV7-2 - TGTGCCAGCAGCTTATCGACAGGGGTGAACACTGAAGCTTTCTTT CASSLSTGVNTEAFF
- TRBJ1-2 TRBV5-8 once TGTGCCAGCAGCTTGAAAGGGGCGAAAGGCTACACCTTC CASSLKGAKGYTF
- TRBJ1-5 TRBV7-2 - TGTGCCAGCAGCTTCCTCCAGGGGCAGCCCCAGCATTTT CASSFLQGQPQHF
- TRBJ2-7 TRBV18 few TGTGCCAGCTCACCACTGAGCTCCTACGAGCAGTACTTC CASSPLSSYEQYF
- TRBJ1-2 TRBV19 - TGTGCCAGTAGTAGACGGACAATAGACTATGGCTACACCTTC CASSRRTIDYGYTF
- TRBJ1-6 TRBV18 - TGTGCCAGCTCAGTTCAGAGACAGAGAGATTCACCCCTCCACTTT CASSVQRQRDSPLHF
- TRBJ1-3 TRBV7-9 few TGTGCCAGCAGCCTCCGGGACTTTGGAAACACCATATATTTT CASSLRDFGNTIYF
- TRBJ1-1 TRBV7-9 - TGTGCCAGCAGGGGGCGGGGGAGCAGTGAAGCTTTCTTT CASRGRGSSEAFF
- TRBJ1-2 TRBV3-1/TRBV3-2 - TGTGCCAGCAGCCAAAAGCCCCTATGGACAGCCCATCTCCATGGCTACACCTTC CASSQKPLWTAHLHGYTF
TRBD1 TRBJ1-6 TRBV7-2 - TGTGCCAGCAGGAAGAGGGGGACAGGGCCTAATTCACCCCTCCACTTT CASRKRGTGPNSPLHF
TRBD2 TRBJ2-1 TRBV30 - TGTGCCTGGAGGGGCCCGGGACTAGCGGGAGCGGCTGAGCAGTTCTTC CAWRGPGLAGAAEQFF
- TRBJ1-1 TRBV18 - TGTGCCAGCTCACCTAACAGGGTGGGCACTGAAGCTTTCTTT CASSPNRVGTEAFF
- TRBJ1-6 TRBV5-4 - TGTGCCAGCAGCCCGGACGGCGGGGGAAATTCACCCCTCCACTTT CASSPDGGGNSPLHF
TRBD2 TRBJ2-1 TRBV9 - TGTGCCAGCAGCGTATCAAGCGGGGATAACAATGAGCAGTTCTTC CASSVSSGDNNEQFF
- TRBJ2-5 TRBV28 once TGTGCCAGCAGTCGGTTGGGAGTTCTGACCCAGTACTTC CASSRLGVLTQYF
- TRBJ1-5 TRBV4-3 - TGCGCCAGCAGCCAAGATACAGCGGGCAATCAGCCCCAGCATTTT CASSQDTAGNQPQHF
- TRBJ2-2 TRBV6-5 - TGTGCCAGCAGACCTTGGACAGACACCGGGGAGCTGTTTTTT CASRPWTDTGELFF
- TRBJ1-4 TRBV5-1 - TGCGCCAGCAGCCCCCCCGGGGGGGAAAAACTGTTTTTT CASSPPGGEKLFF
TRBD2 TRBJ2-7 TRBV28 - TGTGCCAGCAGCCTCGGGGCTAGCGGGCTTTACGAGCAGTACTTC CASSLGASGLYEQYF
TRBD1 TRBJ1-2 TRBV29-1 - TGCAGCGCCAACCGGGACAGGGAGGGCTATGGCTACACCTTC CSANRDREGYGYTF
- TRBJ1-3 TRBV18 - TGTGCCAGCTCCCAGGACTCTGGAAACACCATATATTTT CASSQDSGNTIYF
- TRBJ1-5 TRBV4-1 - TGCGCCAGCAGCCAAGTGGGGGGGAGACTTGGAGGCCAGCCCCAGCATTTT CASSQVGGRLGGQPQHF
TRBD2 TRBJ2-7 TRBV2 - TGTGCCGACGCCGGACTAGCGGGGGGGCAGTACGAGCAGTACTTC CADAGLAGGQYEQYF
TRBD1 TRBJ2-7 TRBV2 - TGTGCCAGTGTGGGGACAGGGAGGTATCAGGAGCAGTACTTC CASVGTGRYQEQYF
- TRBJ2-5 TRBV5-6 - TGTGCCAGCAGCTTAAAGGTACAGCAAGAGACCCAGTACTTC CASSLKVQQETQYF
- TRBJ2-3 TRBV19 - TGTGCCAGTAGTACGGGGAGTGCAGATACGCAGTATTTT CASSTGSADTQYF
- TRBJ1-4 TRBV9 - TGTGCCAGCAGCGTAGGGGGTTTTGCGGGTAATGAAAAACTGTTTTTT CASSVGGFAGNEKLFF
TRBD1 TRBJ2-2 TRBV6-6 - TGTGCCATCGAAACAGGGGGCGCGACCGGGGAGCTGTTTTTT CAIETGGATGELFF
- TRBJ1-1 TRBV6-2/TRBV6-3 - TGTGCCAGCAGTTACACGGGCACTGAAGCTTTCTTT CASSYTGTEAFF
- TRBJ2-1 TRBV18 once TGTGCCAGCTCACCAGACACGGATGAGCAGTTCTTC CASSPDTDEQFF
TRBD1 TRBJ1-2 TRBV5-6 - TGTGCCAGCAGCTTGGGGACAGGGGCCTATGGCTACACCTTC CASSLGTGAYGYTF
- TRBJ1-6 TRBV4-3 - TGCGCCAGCAGCCTCAAGGGACGCCCCAGGGGTTTAGGTTCACCCCTCCACTTT CASSLKGRPRGLGSPLHF
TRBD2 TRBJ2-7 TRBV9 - TGTGCCAGCAGCGGCACTAGCGGGGACTCCTACGAGCAGTACTTC CASSGTSGDSYEQYF
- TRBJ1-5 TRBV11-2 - TGTGCCAGCAGCCCGGGGGGCAGGCGGCCCCAGCATTTT CASSPGGRRPQHF
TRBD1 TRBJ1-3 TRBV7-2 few TGTGCCAGCAGCTCGGGACAGGTGTTCTCTGGAAACACCATATATTTT CASSSGQVFSGNTIYF
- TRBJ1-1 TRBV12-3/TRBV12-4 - TGTGCCAGCAGTTTGCAGGGCGGTGAAGCTTTCTTT CASSLQGGEAFF
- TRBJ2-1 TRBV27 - TGTGCCAGCAGTTTGTCGGTCGTCCGCTCCTACAATGAGCAGTTCTTC CASSLSVVRSYNEQFF
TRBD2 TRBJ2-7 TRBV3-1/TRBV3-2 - TGTGCCAGCAGCCAAGGAGCGGGGGGCGCATACGAGCAGTACTTC CASSQGAGGAYEQYF
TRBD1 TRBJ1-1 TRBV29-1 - TGCAGCGTGTTGACAGGGGGGAACACTGAAGCTTTCTTT CSVLTGGNTEAFF
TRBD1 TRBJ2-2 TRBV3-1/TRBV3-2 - TGTGCCAGCAGCCGGCGGACAGGGTCTATCGGGGAGCTGTTTTTT CASSRRTGSIGELFF
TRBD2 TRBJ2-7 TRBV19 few TGTGCCAGTAGTATACAACGCGGGGGGGTCGAGCAGTACTTC CASSIQRGGVEQYF
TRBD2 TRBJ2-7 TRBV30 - TGTGCCTTACAAGCGGGAGGGCTCACCTACGAGCAGTACTTC CALQAGGLTYEQYF
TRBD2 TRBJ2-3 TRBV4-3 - TGCGCCAGCAGCCAAGATGTAGCGGGAGGGCTTGCAGATACGCAGTATTTT CASSQDVAGGLADTQYF
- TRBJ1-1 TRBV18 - TGTGCCAGCTCATCAGGGGTGGGGACTGAAGCTTTCTTT CASSSGVGTEAFF
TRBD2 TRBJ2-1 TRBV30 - TGTGCCTGGGTATCTAGCGGGAAAGGGAGTGAGCAGTTCTTC CAWVSSGKGSEQFF